The sequence of this TCR beta chain was determined in a study of T cells in Graves' hyperthyroidism and ophthalmopathy. Study summary: Peripheral blood samples were taken at initial diagnosis, prior to any treatment.

The length of the CDR3 is 15 residues. V gave up 6 bases and J gave up 2 bases, with 17 bases separating them. CDR1 KGHSH and CDR2 LQKENI come from the germline V gene. Amplification yielded TCR beta CDR3 regions, with RNA transcripts as the source. A first-round RT-PCR of the TCR CDR3 used the HTBI primer set. In TCRdb, the multiplex PCR reads were re-called with MiXCR into one record per CDR3 protein. The data show about 720,000 distinct CDR3 sequences, over 15% seen once. Uncontrolled infection, other autoimmune disease, pregnancy or lactation led to exclusion. What was sequenced was blood. The V call is TRBV18, the J call TRBJ2-7, with D unresolved. The TCR comes from a man aged 18-30 years with Graves' hyperthyroidism. For the CDR3, the DNA is TGTGCCAGCTCCCCTCTCGCGGAACAAACCTACGAGCAGTACTTC. This encodes CASSPLAEQTYEQYF.